The rows below give T cell receptor beta chains drawn from one sample of a study of T cells in Graves' hyperthyroidism and ophthalmopathy. One entry per CDR3 protein, called by TCRdb with MiXCR from the multiplex PCR reads. The sample includes under 450,000 distinct CDR3 sequences, approximately 14% of them seen just once. The sequenced sample consisted of blood. These receptor sequences come from a woman aged 18-29 years with Graves' hyperthyroidism. Both conserved end residues are part of each CDR3. Fields, in order: V gene, clone size, J gene, D gene, CDR3 protein, CDR3 DNA. A D gene is named only where the DNA matches it firmly. Rows give clone size only sometimes, using once, few, many, or a class for an expanded clone.

TRBV20-1	many	TRBJ2-5	.	CSASRASGSETQYF	TGCAGTGCTAGCCGGGCCAGCGGATCAGAGACCCAGTACTTC
TRBV12-3/TRBV12-4	.	TRBJ2-3	TRBD1	CASRQGAKTDTQYF	TGTGCCAGCCGACAGGGGGCTAAGACAGATACGCAGTATTTT
TRBV12-3/TRBV12-4	.	TRBJ2-1	.	CASSLFSEQFF	TGTGCCAGCAGTTTATTCAGTGAGCAGTTCTTC
TRBV2	many	TRBJ2-3	.	CATAGLAPTDTQYF	TGTGCCACCGCAGGGCTAGCGCCGACGGATACGCAGTATTTT
TRBV12-5	many	TRBJ2-4	.	CASEGDNGNIQYF	TGTGCTAGTGAAGGTGATAATGGAAACATTCAGTACTTC
TRBV27	few	TRBJ1-3	.	CASSHTSGGLSPPYF	TGTGCCAGCAGTCATACTAGCGGGGGGCTCTCGCCCCCATATTTT
TRBV20-1	many	TRBJ1-5	.	CSALRGGNQPQHF	TGCAGTGCTCTCCGAGGGGGCAATCAGCCCCAGCATTTT
TRBV19	.	TRBJ1-5	TRBD1	CASRIQGASNQPQHF	TGTGCCAGTAGGATACAGGGGGCGAGCAATCAGCCCCAGCATTTT
TRBV30	.	TRBJ1-2	.	CARLDRPRDGYTF	TGTGCCCGATTAGACAGGCCCCGCGACGGCTACACCTTC
TRBV20-1	few	TRBJ2-3	TRBD2	CSARGELQGGFPSAGGPTWDTQYF	TGCAGTGCTAGAGGCGAGCTCCAGGGTGGGTTCCCCTCAGCGGGGGGTCCTACTTGGGATACGCAGTATTTT
TRBV6-1	many	TRBJ2-3	.	CASSSGEGTDTQYF	TGTGCCAGCAGCTCGGGAGAGGGGACAGATACGCAGTATTTT
TRBV6-1	many	TRBJ1-2	.	CASSIAGVLLNYGYTF	TGTGCCAGCAGCATAGCAGGGGTCCTCCTTAACTATGGCTACACCTTC
TRBV5-5	many	TRBJ2-1	.	CASSLQGTYNEQFF	TGTGCCAGCAGCTTGCAGGGGACCTACAATGAGCAGTTCTTC
TRBV2	many	TRBJ2-1	TRBD2	CASSSRTSGRSNEQFF	TGTGCCAGCAGTTCCCGGACTAGCGGGAGGAGCAATGAGCAGTTCTTC
TRBV20-1	.	TRBJ1-6	.	CSASGGRDSPLHF	TGCAGTGCTAGTGGGGGGCGTGATTCACCCCTCCACTTT
TRBV20-1	.	TRBJ2-7	.	CSASRVFLGEQYF	TGCAGTGCTAGTAGGGTCTTTTTAGGGGAGCAGTACTTC
TRBV11-2	.	TRBJ2-7	.	CASSSRSYEQYF	TGTGCCAGCAGCTCCCGCTCCTACGAGCAGTACTTC
TRBV19	many	TRBJ1-1	.	CASSNRPTVHTEAFF	TGTGCCAGTAGTAACCGACCGACTGTCCACACTGAAGCTTTCTTT
TRBV28	.	TRBJ2-5	TRBD1	CASSFLRDRVSEETQYF	TGTGCCAGCAGTTTCCTCCGGGACAGGGTTTCCGAAGAGACCCAGTACTTC
TRBV12-3/TRBV12-4	many	TRBJ1-4	.	CASSLIAGAGQNEKLFF	TGTGCCAGCAGTTTAATCGCGGGGGCCGGACAGAATGAAAAACTGTTTTTT
TRBV9	many	TRBJ2-3	TRBD2	CASSAAGGRTDTQYF	TGTGCCAGCAGCGCAGCGGGGGGTCGCACAGATACGCAGTATTTT
TRBV11-2	many	TRBJ2-7	.	CASSSTYEQYF	TGTGCCAGCAGCTCCACCTACGAGCAGTACTTC
TRBV18	few	TRBJ2-5	.	CASSPYLKGTQETQYF	TGTGCCAGCTCACCATACCTCAAGGGAACCCAAGAGACCCAGTACTTC
TRBV12-5	many	TRBJ1-2	.	CASGLDPRDVNYGYTF	TGTGCTAGTGGTTTGGACCCACGGGACGTTAACTATGGCTACACCTTC
TRBV7-9	.	TRBJ2-7	.	CASSSVAVLETYEQYF	TGTGCCAGCAGCTCTGTCGCGGTCCTCGAAACTTACGAGCAGTACTTC
TRBV20-1	many	TRBJ2-1	.	CSASGTTNEQFF	TGCAGTGCTAGCGGGACCACCAATGAGCAGTTCTTC
TRBV14	.	TRBJ2-7	TRBD1	CASSQVRGQGVEQYF	TGTGCCAGCAGCCAAGTCAGGGGACAGGGGGTTGAGCAGTACTTC
TRBV20-1	many	TRBJ2-7	.	CSASGGTGRPSIQTHYEQYF	TGCAGTGCTAGCGGGGGGACAGGACGTCCATCAATACAGACACACTACGAGCAGTACTTC
TRBV10-1	many	TRBJ1-1	.	CASSPGGPEAFF	TGCGCCAGCAGCCCCGGGGGGCCTGAAGCTTTCTTT
TRBV2	many	TRBJ2-3	.	CASAASPDTQYF	TGTGCCAGCGCCGCTAGCCCAGATACGCAGTATTTT
TRBV3-1	many	TRBJ1-6	.	CASSQGLDSPLHF	TGTGCCAGCAGCCAAGGACTGGATTCACCCCTCCACTTT
TRBV19	many	TRBJ2-3	TRBD2	CASSMGLAGLTDTQYF	TGTGCCAGTAGTATGGGGCTAGCGGGGCTCACAGATACGCAGTATTTT
TRBV29-1	.	TRBJ1-2	TRBD1	CSVGTGIYTF	TGCAGCGTTGGGACAGGGATCTACACCTTC
TRBV6-1	many	TRBJ2-5	.	CASSVWLEETQYF	TGTGCCAGCAGTGTCTGGCTAGAAGAGACCCAGTACTTC
TRBV10-3	many	TRBJ2-7	.	CAISEYPGTTAEQYF	TGTGCCATCAGTGAGTACCCCGGGACCACTGCCGAGCAGTACTTC
TRBV20-1	.	TRBJ2-2	TRBD1	CSAEDRGGNTGELFF	TGCAGTGCTGAGGACAGGGGGGGAAACACCGGGGAGCTGTTTTTT
TRBV5-1	many	TRBJ2-2	TRBD2	CASSNGLAGGLNTGELFF	TGCGCCAGCAGCAACGGACTAGCGGGAGGACTGAACACCGGGGAGCTGTTTTTT
TRBV2	.	TRBJ2-3	TRBD2	CASSASGTRDTQYF	TGTGCCAGCAGTGCGAGCGGGACCAGAGATACGCAGTATTTT
TRBV9	many	TRBJ1-1	.	CASTPGRGGKTEAFF	TGTGCCAGCACCCCGGGTCGCGGTGGAAAGACTGAAGCTTTCTTT